Shown below are 26 T cell receptor beta chains from a single sample sequenced in a study of cytomegalovirus exposure and HLA in healthy donors. PCR used 60 Vbeta primers and 13 Jbeta primers. Produced via immunoSEQ multiplex PCR; TCRdb's table is partial and in-frame only. The sample has about 120,000 clones, around 86% seen once. Sequencing was performed on PBMCs. The receptors were sampled from a woman in her twenties or thirties in good health and CMV-seronegative.

The V gene is TRBV2, the J gene TRBJ1-1, with 9 bases lining up with TRBD1. This CDR3 is 13 amino acids long. Trimming at V came to 6 bases and at J to 3 bases, leaving 2 bases not matched to a gene. CDR1 is SNHLY, CDR2 FYNNEI, per germline. This chain's CDR3 is CASRRTGDTEAFF. CDR3 DNA: TGTGCCAGCAGACGGACAGGGGACACTGAAGCTTTCTTT.

The chain couples TRBV4-3 to TRBJ2-7; 14 positions match TRBD2. Germline CDR1 LGHNA, CDR2 YSLEER. This CDR3 is built from 16 residues. The V gene end was trimmed by 0 bases and the J gene end by 6 bases; junction bases not matched to a gene: 4. Here the CDR3 reads CASSQDWTSGRFEQYF. CDR3 DNA: TGCGCCAGCAGCCAAGATTGGACTAGCGGGAGGTTCGAGCAGTACTTC.

J is TRBJ2-7 and V is TRBV13; 8 positions match TRBD2. There are 14 residues in the CDR3. CDR1 is PRHDT and CDR2 is FYEKMQ in the germline V gene (reference sequence). J gave up 3 bases and V 4 bases, and 5 bases lay outside the gene matches. CDR3 amino acids: CASSSQREIYEQYF. The CDR3 bases are TGTGCCAGCAGCTCGCAGCGGGAGATCTACGAGCAGTACTTC.

This chain uses TRBV27 with TRBJ2-3, with a possible D match to TRBD2 (5 bases). CDR3 size: 18 residues. From germline, CDR1 is MNHEY and CDR2 SMNVEV (reference sequence). V was shortened by 5 bases and J by 4 bases, with 25 bases between the two germline ends. CDR3 residues: CASSPKFPNLAAADTQYF. As DNA, the CDR3 is TGTGCCAGCAGTCCTAAGTTTCCGAATCTAGCAGCGGCAGATACGCAGTATTTT.

The genes are TRBV20-1 and TRBJ1-6; D may be TRBD1 (5 bases). V lost 6 bases and J 10 bases, leaving 10 bases between the germline ends. Looked up from germline, CDR1 is DFQATT and CDR2 is SNEGSKA (reference sequence). The CDR3 covers 11 residues. CDR3 coding DNA: TGCAGTGCCCTGGGGGGATCACCCCTCCACTTT. This gives the protein CSALGGSPLHF.

As to this clone: An end of the junction does not agree with germline; a read error may underlie this. At the DNA level, this CDR3 is encoded by other sequences in the same sample as well. The chain has TRBV6-1 and TRBJ1-1, with D maybe TRBD1 (6 bases). From germline, CDR1 is MNHNS and CDR2 SASEGT. The CDR3 sequence is 16 residues long. CDR3 DNA sequence: TGTGCCAGCAGTGAGGGAACAGGGCCAATGAACACTGAGGCTTTCTTT. This translates into CASSEGTGPMNTEAFF.

J is TRBJ2-7 and V is TRBV30; 8 nucleotides line up with TRBD2. After removal of 4 bases from V and 3 bases from J, the junction contained 5 bases not matched to a gene. Germline CDR1 reads GTSNPN; CDR2 reads SVGIG (reference sequence). The CDR3 loop spans 13 amino acids. This CDR3 reads CAWNSAGGYEQYF. CDR3 sequence (DNA): TGTGCCTGGAACTCTGCGGGAGGCTACGAGCAGTACTTC.

V and J are TRBV28 and TRBJ1-2, with D possibly TRBD1 on 6 matching bases. Germline CDR1 MDHEN, CDR2 SYDVKM. V was cut by 8 bases and J by 0 bases, with 7 bases left in between. The CDR3 loop spans 12 amino acids. CDR3 DNA sequence: TGTGCCAGCGAGGGGGCTAACTATGGCTACACCTTC. Translation: CASEGANYGYTF.

The chain recombines TRBV6-5 with TRBJ1-1, with unresolved D. CDR1 is MNHEY and CDR2 is SVGAGI in the germline V gene. The CDR3 contains 12 residues. Trimming shortened V by 8 bases and J by 1 base, and 8 bases separated the two germline ends. CDR3 in DNA: TGTGCCAGCTTAGCACAGAACACTGAAGCTTTCTTT. It codes for CASLAQNTEAFF.

The chain carries TRBV6-5 and TRBJ1-2, with 8 nucleotides matching TRBD1. J was trimmed by 4 bases and V by 6 bases; bases with no gene match: 7. Germline CDR1 is MNHEY and CDR2 is SVGAGI. The CDR3 has 14 amino acids. This chain's CDR3 is CASSGRGLGYGYTF. The CDR3 nucleotides read TGTGCCAGCAGCGGCAGGGGGCTTGGCTATGGCTACACCTTC.

The chain links TRBV14 to TRBJ2-1; D remains unclear. This CDR3 contains 13 residues. Germline V gives CDR1 SGHDN, CDR2 FVKESK. The ends were cut back, 3 bases at V and 9 bases at J, with 12 bases in the middle. The CDR3 region is CASSQLGLGEQFF. CDR3 DNA: TGTGCCAGCAGCCAGCTAGGTCTGGGTGAGCAGTTCTTC.

The chain links TRBV5-1 to TRBJ1-4; no clear D. Between the trimmed V and J ends, which lost 0 bases and 7 bases, there was a span of 10 bases. Germline V CDR1 and CDR2: SGHRS, YFSETQ. The CDR3 is 14 residues long. The CDR3 protein is CASSLDVAGEKLFF. Here the CDR3 DNA reads TGCGCCAGCAGCTTGGATGTCGCAGGTGAAAAACTGTTTTTT.

This clone turned up a few times. CDR3: CASTDGQGGEAFF. Here the CDR3 DNA reads TGCGCCAGCACCGACGGGCAGGGTGGTGAAGCTTTCTTT. The chain joins TRBV10-1 to TRBJ1-1; tentatively, D is TRBD1 (5 bases). The V and J ends lost 7 bases and 7 bases respectively, with 16 bases between them. Per the germline V gene, CDR1 is WNHNN and CDR2 is SYGVQD (reference sequence). This CDR3 comprises 13 residues.

V is TRBV7-9 and J is TRBJ2-7, with D uncertain. Germline lookup yields CDR1 SEHNR and CDR2 FQNEAQ (reference sequence). The germline V and J ends were trimmed by 5 bases and 3 bases, with 14 bases remaining between them. CDR3 length: 14 residues. The CDR3 region has the DNA TGTGCCAGCAGCCGATCCCCGGCGGACTACGAGCAGTACTTC. The encoded protein is CASSRSPADYEQYF.

This clone turned up a few times. The V and J genes are TRBV7-9 and TRBJ2-1, with 8 nucleotides matching TRBD1. The germline V gene has CDR1 SEHNR and CDR2 FQNEAQ (reference sequence). Losses at the gene ends were 6 bases for V and 6 bases for J; bases not matched to a gene: 13. The CDR3 covers 16 residues. CDR3 DNA: TGTGCCAGCAGTCATGCGGGACAGGCAATCTCCAATGAGCAGTTCTTC. The encoded protein is CASSHAGQAISNEQFF.

The rearrangement uses TRBV7-9 and TRBJ2-7, with D perhaps matching TRBD2 (5 bases). V was cut by 2 bases and J by 12 bases, with 14 bases left in between. This CDR3 contains 12 residues. CDR1 and CDR2 from the germline V gene are SEHNR and FQNEAQ (reference sequence). CDR3 loop: CASSLSSGSPYF. In DNA, the CDR3 is TGTGCCAGCAGCTTATCTTCGGGGTCTCCGTACTTC.

The chain links TRBV6-1 to TRBJ1-1; 7 nucleotides line up with TRBD1. CDR1 and CDR2 (germline): MNHNS, SASEGT. The CDR3 loop spans 13 amino acids. V lost 8 bases and J lost 1; bases outside the gene matches: 4. For the CDR3, the DNA is TGTGCCAGCGAACACAGGGGGAACACTGAAGCTTTCTTT. Its translation: CASEHRGNTEAFF.

This clone was recorded only once. This chain connects TRBV5-1 to TRBJ1-2; D is undetermined. The CDR3 contains 15 residues. CDR1 and CDR2 (germline): SGHRS, YFSETQ. Trimming shortened V by 0 bases and J by 4 bases, and 13 bases separated the two germline ends. The CDR3 nucleotides are TGCGCCAGCAGCTTGGAGTTCGACACCACCTATGGCTACACCTTC. Translation gives CASSLEFDTTYGYTF. The full variable domain, rest sourced from reference TRBV5-1 and TRBJ1-2, is KAGVTQTPRYLIKTRGQQVTLSCSPISGHRSVSWYQQTPGQGLQFLFEYFSETQRNKGNFPGRFSGRQFSNSRSEMNVSTLELGDSALYLCASSLEFDTTYGYTFGSGTRLTVV.

This rearrangement joins TRBV6-6 to TRBJ2-7; perhaps TRBD2 as D (6 bases). Germline CDR1 MNHNY, CDR2 SVGAGI (reference sequence). This CDR3 is 13 amino acids long. V was pared by 5 bases and J by 6 bases, with 14 bases between. CDR3 sequence: CASSQGGEREQYF. The CDR3 bases are TGTGCCAGCAGTCAGGGAGGAGAGCGCGAGCAGTACTTC.

The chain combines TRBV18 with TRBJ2-7; 7 bases line up with TRBD2. The CDR3 covers 15 residues. CDR1 is KGHSH, CDR2 LQKENI, per germline. The V and J ends lost 1 base and 0 bases, in that order; junction bases with no gene match: 3. The CDR3 region is CASSPRRGSSYEQYF. The CDR3 DNA follows: TGTGCCAGCTCACCACGGCGGGGGAGCTCCTACGAGCAGTACTTC.

The sample holds a few counts of this clone. The rearrangement links TRBV7-3 to TRBJ2-3, with 8 bases identical to TRBD2. With V trimmed by 5 bases and J by 2 bases, 6 bases remained unmatched. Germline CDR1 and CDR2: SGHTA and FQGTGA. The CDR3 totals 15 residues. CDR3 region: CASSPTSGTTDTQYF. In DNA, the CDR3 is TGTGCCAGCAGCCCAACTAGCGGTACCACAGATACGCAGTATTTT. The entire variable domain, with the rest obtained from reference TRBV7-3 and TRBJ2-3, is as follows: GAGVSQTPSNKVTEKGKYVELRCDPISGHTALYWYRQSLGQGPEFLIYFQGTGAADDSGLPNDRFFAVRPEGSVSTLKIQRTERGDSAVYLCASSPTSGTTDTQYFGPGTRLTVL.

This clone was detected only a few times. The chain employs TRBV9 and TRBJ2-1; 9 positions agree with TRBD2. Germline CDR1 is SGDLS and CDR2 is YYNGEE. CDR3 length: 18 residues. Germline trimming cut 5 bases from V and 10 bases from J; bases unmatched to any gene: 22. CDR3 in DNA: TGTGCCAGCAGTGAAAGCCCCACTAGCGGGCCAACCCATAGGGAGCAGTTCTTC. This codes for CASSESPTSGPTHREQFF.

This chain joins TRBV2 and TRBJ2-6, with 12 positions matching TRBD1. CDR3 length equals 17 residues. CDR1 and CDR2 from the germline V gene are SNHLY and FYNNEI. V lost 7 bases to trimming and J lost 2 bases; unmatched junction nucleotides: 6. The CDR3 sequence: CASTPGQGAAGANVLTF. The CDR3 coding sequence is TGTGCCAGCACCCCGGGACAGGGGGCTGCTGGGGCCAACGTCCTGACTTTC.

In this sample, this clone turned up once. This chain joins TRBV5-5 and TRBJ2-5; 8 nucleotides match TRBD2. The germline CDR1 and CDR2 sequences are SGHKS and YYEKEE (reference sequence). This CDR3 has 17 amino acids. Trimming removed 5 bases from V and 2 bases from J; junction bases left unmatched: 14. The CDR3 loop is CASSGGASGLTQETQYF. CDR3 DNA: TGTGCCAGCAGTGGGGGGGCTAGCGGGTTAACTCAAGAGACCCAGTACTTC.

This clone has just a few counts. V gene TRBV29-1 combines with J gene TRBJ2-1; TRBD1 agrees at 7 bases. Germline assignment: CDR1 SQVTM and CDR2 ANQGSEA. Germline trimming cut 2 bases from V and 5 bases from J; bases unmatched to any gene: 3. The CDR3 is 13 residues long. The CDR3 nucleotides read TGCAGCGTTGAAAACAGGGGAGACAATGAGCAGTTCTTC. It translates to CSVENRGDNEQFF.

The chain carries TRBV19 and TRBJ2-1, with TRBD1 matching over 7 bases. Germline CDR1 is LNHDA and CDR2 is SQIVND (reference sequence). V was pared by 4 bases and J by 0 bases, with 0 bases of the junction left unmatched. CDR3 size: 14 residues. The CDR3 loop reads CASSRDSSYNEQFF. CDR3 nucleotides: TGTGCCAGTAGTAGGGACAGCTCCTACAATGAGCAGTTCTTC.